This T cell receptor beta chain comes out of a study of blood T cell repertoires in COVID-19. On the study more broadly: Samples of COVID-19 (acute and convalescent) were obtained from the United States, Italy and Spain. Sources were T cells, B-cell-depleted T cells, or PBMCs; the material itself was cDNA or gDNA.

Trimming took off 3 bases at V and 0 bases at J, with 6 bases between the two ends. Germline V gene data show CDR1 as LNHDA and CDR2 as SQIVND (reference sequence). There are 14 residues in the CDR3. Authors' analysis steps: Reference gene primers were amplified, and this amplification served to estimate nucleated cell counts. The repertoire was sequenced with immunoSEQ multiplex PCR; TCRdb's copy has only in-frame clones and lacks some. D and trimming were read from the DNA, whereas the V and J calls and clone size are those reported in that table. The sample contains some 160,000 clones, 80% of which appear only once.

The sample comprised peripheral blood. This chain connects TRBV19 to TRBJ1-3; D remains unclear. The sequence derives from a woman between 50 and 59 years old with acute or convalescent COVID-19. CDR3 DNA sequence: TGTGCCAGTAGTATGAGCGGCTCTGGAAACACCATATATTTT. Encoded protein: CASSMSGSGNTIYF. Supplemented by reference TRBV19 and TRBJ1-3, the full variable domain reads DGGITQSPKYLFRKEGQNVTLSCEQNLNHDAMYWYRQDPGQGLRLIYYSQIVNDFQKGDIAEGYSVSREKKESFPLTVTSAQKNPTAFYLCASSMSGSGNTIYFGEGSWLTVV.